This T cell receptor beta chain is drawn from a study of quantifying T cell responses using KT2 cells. For the study at large: RNA was reverse transcribed with TCR alpha and beta constant-region primers. Notes on the study in general: Input KT2 cell number predicted KT2 alpha and beta sequence counts linearly over several orders of magnitude. At about one KT2 cell per 100,000 PBMC, KT2 sequences were still detected.

The CDR3 covers 18 residues. The V end lost 6 bases, the J end lost 3 bases, and 25 bases lay between the germline ends. CDR1 and CDR2 (germline): KGHSH, LQKENI. Fixed numbers of PBMC received varying amounts of KT2 cells. Many counts were recorded for this clonotype. Its antigen is undetermined. A single-stranded UMI oligo with SP2 sequence was ligated to cDNA 3' ends. The first PCR ran approximately 4 cycles with an equimolar RC1.1 and RC1.2 beta primer mix. Each CDR3 protein is one row after TCRdb ran MiXCR on the UMI-ligation and nested PCR reads. Of 39,000 or so distinct CDR3 sequences listed, approximately 17% are singletons.

The sequencing input was PBMCs spiked with cells of the T cell clone KT2. The source is a human donor. The chain combines TRBV18 with TRBJ2-3; weak D call: TRBD2 (6 bases). CDR3 amino acids: CASSLVGSGKSETDTQYF. CDR3 coding DNA: TGTGCCAGCTCCCTCGTGGGTAGCGGAAAATCAGAGACAGATACGCAGTATTTT.